The rows below give T cell receptor beta chains drawn from one sample of a study of PD-1 blockade in classical Hodgkin lymphoma. Libraries were prepared by immunoSEQ multiplex PCR; TCRdb keeps only in-frame clonotypes and omits some of them. The table has around 92,000 clones, 75% to 85% seen once. The specimen was peripheral blood mononuclear cells (PBMCs), collected before the fourth cycle of nivolumab. These receptors came from a human donor with classical Hodgkin lymphoma. Both conserved end residues are part of each CDR3. The D gene is left open where the match is weak. The size of a clone is reported for some rows only, either as once, few or many, or as a class for expanded clones.

cdr3_aa: CASSVDPAGGTQETQYF
cdr3_nt: TGTGCCAGCAGCGTAGACCCAGCGGGAGGCACCCAAGAGACCCAGTACTTC
v_call: TRBV9
j_call: TRBJ2-5
cdr3_length: 17
d_call: TRBD2
clone_size: .

cdr3_aa: CSVKNRLEPQHF
cdr3_nt: TGCAGCGTTAAAAACAGGTTAGAGCCCCAGCATTTT
v_call: TRBV29-1
j_call: TRBJ1-5
cdr3_length: 12
d_call: .
clone_size: .

cdr3_aa: CASTLSRITDTQYF
cdr3_nt: TGTGCCAGCACCCTATCCCGGATCACAGATACGCAGTATTTT
v_call: TRBV7-2
j_call: TRBJ2-3
cdr3_length: 14
d_call: .
clone_size: .

cdr3_aa: CASSLEGADTQYF
cdr3_nt: TGTGCCAGCAGCTTAGAAGGCGCAGATACGCAGTATTTT
v_call: TRBV11-2
j_call: TRBJ2-3
cdr3_length: 13
d_call: .
clone_size: .

cdr3_aa: CASSLGGGSRAFF
cdr3_nt: TGTGCCAGCAGCTTAGGAGGGGGGAGTCGGGCTTTCTTT
v_call: TRBV7-2
j_call: TRBJ1-1
cdr3_length: 13
d_call: .
clone_size: .

cdr3_aa: CASSASTLGETQYF
cdr3_nt: TGTGCCAGCAGTGCCAGCACCCTGGGGGAGACCCAGTACTTC
v_call: TRBV2
j_call: TRBJ2-5
cdr3_length: 14
d_call: .
clone_size: few

cdr3_aa: CASSPPGRDQETQYF
cdr3_nt: TGTGCCAGCTCACCACCGGGCAGGGATCAAGAGACCCAGTACTTC
v_call: TRBV18
j_call: TRBJ2-5
cdr3_length: 15
d_call: .
clone_size: .

cdr3_aa: CASSLAGSVDTQYF
cdr3_nt: TGTGCCAGCAGCTTAGCAGGGAGCGTGGATACGCAGTATTTT
v_call: TRBV7-2
j_call: TRBJ2-3
cdr3_length: 14
d_call: .
clone_size: .

cdr3_aa: CASSHDAPRTGGYTF
cdr3_nt: TGTGCCAGCAGTCACGATGCCCCTCGGACGGGTGGCTACACCTTC
v_call: TRBV6-5
j_call: TRBJ1-2
cdr3_length: 15
d_call: .
clone_size: .

cdr3_aa: CASSLVSREDGYTF
cdr3_nt: TGTGCCAGCAGCTTGGTTAGCAGGGAGGATGGCTACACCTTC
v_call: TRBV5-4
j_call: TRBJ1-2
cdr3_length: 14
d_call: .
clone_size: .

cdr3_aa: CATIGQGEYEQYF
cdr3_nt: TGTGCCACCATTGGACAGGGGGAATACGAGCAGTACTTC
v_call: TRBV28
j_call: TRBJ2-7
cdr3_length: 13
d_call: TRBD1
clone_size: .

cdr3_aa: CASSLDEQPQHF
cdr3_nt: TGTGCCAGCAGCTTAGACGAACAGCCCCAGCATTTT
v_call: TRBV7-9
j_call: TRBJ1-5
cdr3_length: 12
d_call: .
clone_size: once

cdr3_aa: CASSYSRGDGYTF
cdr3_nt: TGTGCCAGCAGTTACTCGAGGGGTGATGGCTACACCTTC
v_call: TRBV6-5
j_call: TRBJ1-2
cdr3_length: 13
d_call: .
clone_size: .

cdr3_aa: CASSPTGANNEQFF
cdr3_nt: TGTGCCAGCAGCCCCACCGGGGCCAACAATGAGCAGTTCTTC
v_call: TRBV7-2
j_call: TRBJ2-1
cdr3_length: 14
d_call: .
clone_size: .

cdr3_aa: CASKSSGSGSTQYF
cdr3_nt: TGCGCCAGCAAGTCTAGCGGGAGTGGGAGTACGCAGTATTTT
v_call: TRBV10-1
j_call: TRBJ2-3
cdr3_length: 14
d_call: TRBD2
clone_size: .

cdr3_aa: CASRTLGTSGYEQYF
cdr3_nt: TGCGCCAGCAGGACCCTCGGGACTAGCGGCTACGAGCAGTACTTC
v_call: TRBV10-2
j_call: TRBJ2-7
cdr3_length: 15
d_call: TRBD2
clone_size: .

cdr3_aa: CAGGRTTMNTEAFF
cdr3_nt: TGTGCAGGGGGGCGGACGACCATGAACACTGAAGCTTTCTTT
v_call: TRBV2
j_call: TRBJ1-1
cdr3_length: 14
d_call: .
clone_size: .

cdr3_aa: CASSPPTGGNEKLFF
cdr3_nt: TGTGCCAGCTCACCACCGACAGGGGGGAATGAAAAACTGTTTTTT
v_call: TRBV18
j_call: TRBJ1-4
cdr3_length: 15
d_call: TRBD1
clone_size: .

cdr3_aa: CASSLGIGQGARNQPQHF
cdr3_nt: TGTGCCAGCAGCCTTGGTATCGGACAGGGGGCCCGGAATCAGCCCCAGCATTTT
v_call: TRBV5-5
j_call: TRBJ1-5
cdr3_length: 18
d_call: TRBD1
clone_size: .

cdr3_aa: CAISIKGGGNNEQFF
cdr3_nt: TGTGCCATCAGTATCAAGGGCGGGGGAAACAATGAGCAGTTCTTC
v_call: TRBV10-3
j_call: TRBJ2-1
cdr3_length: 15
d_call: TRBD2
clone_size: .

cdr3_aa: CASSDALSGNQPQHF
cdr3_nt: TGTGCCAGCAGTGACGCGCTCTCGGGCAATCAGCCCCAGCATTTT
v_call: TRBV6-1
j_call: TRBJ1-5
cdr3_length: 15
d_call: .
clone_size: .

cdr3_aa: CASSLEGQETQYF
cdr3_nt: TGCGCCAGCAGCTTGGAAGGACAGGAGACCCAGTACTTC
v_call: TRBV5-1
j_call: TRBJ2-5
cdr3_length: 13
d_call: .
clone_size: .

cdr3_aa: CASSLGQGNDQPQHF
cdr3_nt: TGTGCCAGCAGCTTAGGGCAGGGGAACGATCAGCCCCAGCATTTT
v_call: TRBV7-8
j_call: TRBJ1-5
cdr3_length: 15
d_call: .
clone_size: .

cdr3_aa: CASSSWDRGTGELFF
cdr3_nt: TGCGCCAGCAGCTCGTGGGACAGGGGGACCGGGGAGCTGTTTTTT
v_call: TRBV5-1
j_call: TRBJ2-2
cdr3_length: 15
d_call: TRBD1
clone_size: .

cdr3_aa: CASSHRRPEAFF
cdr3_nt: TGTGCCAGCAGTCACCGACGGCCTGAAGCTTTCTTT
v_call: TRBV28
j_call: TRBJ1-1
cdr3_length: 12
d_call: .
clone_size: .

cdr3_aa: CASGRGYEQYF
cdr3_nt: TGTGCCAGCGGGCGGGGCTACGAGCAGTACTTC
v_call: TRBV19
j_call: TRBJ2-7
cdr3_length: 11
d_call: .
clone_size: .

cdr3_aa: CAVNSGTGIAGELFF
cdr3_nt: TGTGCCGTAAACTCCGGGACAGGGATCGCCGGGGAGCTGTTTTTT
v_call: TRBV10-3
j_call: TRBJ2-2
cdr3_length: 15
d_call: TRBD1
clone_size: .

cdr3_aa: CASSPGLVPGELFF
cdr3_nt: TGTGCCAGCAGCCCGGGACTAGTCCCCGGGGAGCTGTTTTTT
v_call: TRBV6-5
j_call: TRBJ2-2
cdr3_length: 14
d_call: TRBD2
clone_size: .

cdr3_aa: CASSLARAGTGGYNEQFF
cdr3_nt: TGTGCCAGCAGTCTAGCCCGAGCGGGGACAGGGGGTTACAATGAGCAGTTCTTC
v_call: TRBV27
j_call: TRBJ2-1
cdr3_length: 18
d_call: TRBD1
clone_size: .

cdr3_aa: CASTYRDGHEQYF
cdr3_nt: TGCGCCAGCACATACAGGGACGGACACGAGCAGTACTTC
v_call: TRBV5-1
j_call: TRBJ2-7
cdr3_length: 13
d_call: .
clone_size: .

cdr3_aa: CASSLVADNQPQHF
cdr3_nt: TGTGCCAGCAGCTTGGTGGCAGACAATCAGCCCCAGCATTTT
v_call: TRBV5-6
j_call: TRBJ1-5
cdr3_length: 14
d_call: .
clone_size: .

cdr3_aa: CASSVTGWGNIQYF
cdr3_nt: TGTGCCAGCAGCGTTACAGGGTGGGGAAACATTCAGTACTTC
v_call: TRBV9
j_call: TRBJ2-4
cdr3_length: 14
d_call: .
clone_size: .

cdr3_aa: CASRGHTNTGELFF
cdr3_nt: TGTGCCTCTCGGGGACATACGAACACCGGGGAGCTGTTTTTT
v_call: TRBV10-3
j_call: TRBJ2-2
cdr3_length: 14
d_call: .
clone_size: once

cdr3_aa: CASSYDGGPLNTEAFF
cdr3_nt: TGTGCCAGCAGTTACGATGGGGGCCCGCTGAACACTGAAGCTTTCTTT
v_call: TRBV6-5
j_call: TRBJ1-1
cdr3_length: 16
d_call: .
clone_size: .

cdr3_aa: CASRTGLAGGAFF
cdr3_nt: TGTGCCTCAAGGACAGGCCTCGCCGGGGGAGCTTTCTTT
v_call: TRBV19
j_call: TRBJ1-1
cdr3_length: 13
d_call: TRBD1
clone_size: .

cdr3_aa: CAISGPQGDLYEQYF
cdr3_nt: TGTGCCATCAGCGGCCCCCAGGGTGACCTCTACGAGCAGTACTTC
v_call: TRBV10-3
j_call: TRBJ2-7
cdr3_length: 15
d_call: .
clone_size: .

cdr3_aa: CATSRGHLSNYGYTF
cdr3_nt: TGTGCCACCAGCAGAGGACATTTATCTAACTATGGCTACACCTTC
v_call: TRBV15
j_call: TRBJ1-2
cdr3_length: 15
d_call: .
clone_size: .

cdr3_aa: CASTGSSYNEQFF
cdr3_nt: TGCGCCAGCACGGGAAGCTCCTACAATGAGCAGTTCTTC
v_call: TRBV5-1
j_call: TRBJ2-1
cdr3_length: 13
d_call: .
clone_size: .

cdr3_aa: CASSLGQGGGYTF
cdr3_nt: TGCGCCAGCAGCTTGGGCCAGGGTGGCGGCTACACCTTC
v_call: TRBV5-1
j_call: TRBJ1-2
cdr3_length: 13
d_call: .
clone_size: few

cdr3_aa: CASSLMSGGLGEAFF
cdr3_nt: TGTGCCAGCAGCTTGATGTCAGGGGGCCTAGGTGAAGCTTTCTTT
v_call: TRBV5-8
j_call: TRBJ1-1
cdr3_length: 15
d_call: TRBD1
clone_size: .

cdr3_aa: CASTPESNQPQHF
cdr3_nt: TGTGCCAGCACTCCGGAGAGCAATCAGCCCCAGCATTTT
v_call: TRBV6-6
j_call: TRBJ1-5
cdr3_length: 13
d_call: .
clone_size: .

cdr3_aa: CASSLDQSSYNEQFF
cdr3_nt: TGTGCCAGCAGCTTAGACCAGAGCTCCTACAATGAGCAGTTCTTC
v_call: TRBV7-3
j_call: TRBJ2-1
cdr3_length: 15
d_call: .
clone_size: .

cdr3_aa: CASSQSSVVNEQFF
cdr3_nt: TGTGCCAGCAGCCAATCTAGCGTGGTCAATGAGCAGTTCTTC
v_call: TRBV14
j_call: TRBJ2-1
cdr3_length: 14
d_call: .
clone_size: .

cdr3_aa: CASSGGTSGSYEQYF
cdr3_nt: TGTGCCAGCAGTGGTGGGACTAGCGGTTCCTACGAGCAGTACTTC
v_call: TRBV7-6
j_call: TRBJ2-7
cdr3_length: 15
d_call: TRBD2
clone_size: .

cdr3_aa: CSAAYSGELFF
cdr3_nt: TGCAGTGCCGCGTACAGCGGGGAGCTGTTTTTT
v_call: TRBV20-1
j_call: TRBJ2-2
cdr3_length: 11
d_call: .
clone_size: .

cdr3_aa: CASRSGELFF
cdr3_nt: TGTGCCAGCAGGTCTGGGGAGCTGTTTTTT
v_call: TRBV28
j_call: TRBJ2-2
cdr3_length: 10
d_call: .
clone_size: .

cdr3_aa: CASSEGWKGEQFF
cdr3_nt: TGTGCCAGCAGTGAAGGTTGGAAGGGTGAGCAGTTCTTC
v_call: TRBV6-1
j_call: TRBJ2-1
cdr3_length: 13
d_call: .
clone_size: .